This T cell receptor (beta chain) emerged from a study of blood T cell repertoires in COVID-19. Some clones are missing from TCRdb's copy, which holds only in-frame ones; the method was immunoSEQ multiplex PCR. The sample includes about 160,000 clones, around 80% of them seen just once. Losses at the gene ends were 4 bases for V and 7 bases for J; bases not matched to a gene: 11. Germline V lookup: CDR1 SGDLS, CDR2 YYNGEE. The CDR3 runs to 16 residues. Sequences were obtained from peripheral blood. J is TRBJ1-4 and V is TRBV9; 9 nucleotides align to TRBD1. The receptor comes from a woman older than 75 with active or convalescent COVID-19. CDR3 bases: TGTGCCAGCAGCCCACACTCCGGGACAGGGCTTGAAAAACTGTTTTTT. The encoded protein is CASSPHSGTGLEKLFF. Together with reference TRBV9 and TRBJ1-4, the CDR3 gives the full variable domain: DSGVTQTPKHLITATGQRVTLRCSPRSGDLSVYWYQQSLDQGLQFLIQYYNGEERAKGNILERFSAQQFPDLHSELNLSSLELGDSALYFCASSPHSGTGLEKLFFGSGTQLSVL.